This section outlines one T cell receptor (beta chain) sequence together with its context. Its antigen is unknown. The method was immunoSEQ multiplex PCR; TCRdb's version includes in-frame clones alone and lacks a portion of them. The sample carries approximately 110,000 clones, 86% recorded once. The donors were members of the roughly 130-subject validation cohort (separate from the approximately 670-subject first cohort). This sample was included in a study of cytomegalovirus exposure and HLA in healthy donors. As for the study in general: A subsequent analysis stated that the 120 or so validation repertoires were run on the same platform as the 650 to 850 first-cohort repertoires.

Findings of the study overall: Reports indicated that the classifier achieved high specificity and sensitivity in diagnosing cytomegalovirus status.

V dropped 1 base and J dropped 10 bases, with 8 bases sitting between them. Germline values: CDR1 SEHNR, CDR2 FQNEAQ (reference sequence). This CDR3 is 12 amino acids long. Input material: PBMCs. The sequence was collected from a young woman in good health and CMV-seropositive. J is TRBJ2-1 and V is TRBV7-9; D is uncertain. CDR3 coding DNA: TGTGCCAGCAGCTTAGGCCTAATGGAGCAGTTCTTC. Its protein product is CASSLGLMEQFF. Filled out from reference TRBV7-9 and TRBJ2-1, the complete variable domain reads DTGVSQNPRHKITKRGQNVTFRCDPISEHNRLYWYRQTLGQGPEFLTYFQNEAQLEKSRLLSDRFSAERPKGSFSTLEIQRTEQGDSAMYLCASSLGLMEQFFGPGTRLTVL.